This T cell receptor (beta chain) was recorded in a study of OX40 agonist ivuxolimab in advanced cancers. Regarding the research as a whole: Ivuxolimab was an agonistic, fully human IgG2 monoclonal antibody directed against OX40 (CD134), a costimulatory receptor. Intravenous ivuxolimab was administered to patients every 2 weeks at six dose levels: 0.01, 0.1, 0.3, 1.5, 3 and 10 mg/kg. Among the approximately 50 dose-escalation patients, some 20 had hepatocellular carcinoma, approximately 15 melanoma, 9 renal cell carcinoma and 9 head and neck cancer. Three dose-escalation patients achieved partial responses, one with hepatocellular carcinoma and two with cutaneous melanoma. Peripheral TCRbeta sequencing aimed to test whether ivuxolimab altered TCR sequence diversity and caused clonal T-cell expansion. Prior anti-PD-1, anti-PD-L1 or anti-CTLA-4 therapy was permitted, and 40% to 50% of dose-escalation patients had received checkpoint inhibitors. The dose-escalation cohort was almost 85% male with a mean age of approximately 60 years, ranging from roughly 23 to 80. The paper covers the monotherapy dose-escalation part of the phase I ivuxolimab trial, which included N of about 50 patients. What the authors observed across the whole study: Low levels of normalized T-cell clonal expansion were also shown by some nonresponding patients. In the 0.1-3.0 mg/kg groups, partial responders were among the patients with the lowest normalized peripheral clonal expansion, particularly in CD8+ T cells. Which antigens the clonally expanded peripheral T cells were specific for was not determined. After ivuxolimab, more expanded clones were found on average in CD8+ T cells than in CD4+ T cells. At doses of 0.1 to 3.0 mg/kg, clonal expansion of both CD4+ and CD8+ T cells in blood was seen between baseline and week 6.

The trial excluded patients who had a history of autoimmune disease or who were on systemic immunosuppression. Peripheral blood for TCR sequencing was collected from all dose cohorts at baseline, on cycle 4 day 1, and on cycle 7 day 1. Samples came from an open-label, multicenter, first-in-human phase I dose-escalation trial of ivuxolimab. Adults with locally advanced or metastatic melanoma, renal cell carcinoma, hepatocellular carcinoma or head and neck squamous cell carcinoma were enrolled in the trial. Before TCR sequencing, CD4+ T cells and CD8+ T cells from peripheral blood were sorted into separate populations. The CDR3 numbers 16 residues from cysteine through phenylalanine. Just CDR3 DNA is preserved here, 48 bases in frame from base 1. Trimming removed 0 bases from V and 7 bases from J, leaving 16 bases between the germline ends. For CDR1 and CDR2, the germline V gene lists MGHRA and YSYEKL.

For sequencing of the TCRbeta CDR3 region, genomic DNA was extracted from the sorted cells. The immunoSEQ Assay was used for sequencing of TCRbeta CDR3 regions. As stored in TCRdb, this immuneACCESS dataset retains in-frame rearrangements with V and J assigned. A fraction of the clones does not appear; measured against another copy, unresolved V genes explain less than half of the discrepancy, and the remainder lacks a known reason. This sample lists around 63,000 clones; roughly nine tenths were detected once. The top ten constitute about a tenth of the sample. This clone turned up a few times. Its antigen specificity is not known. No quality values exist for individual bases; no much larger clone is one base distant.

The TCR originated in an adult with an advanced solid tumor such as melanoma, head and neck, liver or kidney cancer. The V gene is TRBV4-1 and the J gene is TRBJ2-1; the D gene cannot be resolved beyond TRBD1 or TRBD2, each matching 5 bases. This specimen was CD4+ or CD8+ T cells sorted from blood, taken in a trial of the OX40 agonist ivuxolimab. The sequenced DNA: TGCGCCAGCAGCCAAGACACTAGTTCCTGGGGGAATGAGCAGTTCTTC. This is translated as CASSQDTSSWGNEQFF.